What follows is one T cell receptor beta chain and its context. This clone showed up just a few times. Base qualities are missing; no much larger clone stands one base away. Library preparation used the immunoSEQ multiplex PCR assay. For most patients, genomic DNA was isolated with the Qiagen DNeasy Blood and Tissue Kit and shipped frozen to Adaptive Biotechnologies for TCR sequencing. High-throughput TCR-beta CDR3 sequencing of genomic DNA from most patients was performed by Adaptive Biotechnologies. The study's processing was this. TCR sequencing data were retrieved from Adaptive's ImmunoSEQ software for 15 to 20 patients, whereas a few other patients were processed with MiXCR and VDJtools. To correct CD4 versus CD8 sorting errors, sequences present in both subsets at a frequency ratio below 5:1 were removed. Because the origin of CDR3 nucleotide sequences shared between donor and recipient could not be assigned, those sequences were removed. To be classed as alloreactive, a clone needed at least 2-fold expansion over unstimulated cells and a minimum CFSE-low frequency of 0.002% (template counts) or 0.001% (read counts). Mappable clones were those detected in sequenced pre-transplant spleen, lymph node, or MLR CFSE-low populations of the donor or recipient. The cumulative frequency of alloreactive clones was calculated as a percentage of all sequences, weighted by copy number. This immuneACCESS table, as held by TCRdb, lists in-frame sequences with V and J called but not all clones. Of the missing ones, under half trace to an unresolved V gene in checked studies; the others have no known cause. V and J calls and clone size come straight from that table; D and trimming were deduced from the DNA. The sample table records some 13,000 clones; roughly 33% of these occur just once. The leading ten clones occupy approximately 2.9% of the sample.

The sample is drawn from a study of graft-versus-host responses after intestinal transplantation (dated by TCRdb to the early 2020s). A note on the overall study: Recipients received multivisceral, liver-intestinal, or isolated intestinal transplants. Anti-thymocyte globulin induction was given to all recipients, followed by maintenance tacrolimus and steroids for two to three years. Donor T cell macrochimerism was defined as a peak of at least 4% donor T cells among recipient peripheral blood mononuclear cells. Graft-versus-host and host-versus-graft alloreactive T cell clones were tracked in the graft, circulation and bone marrow after intestinal transplantation using bulk TCR-beta CDR3 sequencing. To identify alloreactive clones, pre-transplant mixed lymphocyte reaction products were sequenced and then compared with unstimulated pre-transplant donor and recipient T cells. Samples from a few later patients were sequenced in-house on an Illumina MiSeq with MiXCR processing rather than by the commercial service. A cohort of fewer than 25 intestinal transplant recipients, including one retransplant, was enrolled, and a few patients lacking pretransplant specimens were excluded. General study outcomes and caveats: The conclusions were limited by the relatively low number and heterogeneity of the intestinal transplant patients. GvH clones were detected in recipient bone marrow, and some appeared earlier in ileal mucosa or blood, consistent with an intestinal mucosal origin. High GvH to HvG T cell clonal ratios were observed in the allografts of patients with donor T cell macrochimerism. Early after transplant, declines in HvG clones were associated with peak levels of circulating GvH clones.

There are 15 amino acids in the CDR3, from cysteine to phenylalanine inclusive. CDR3 DNA only is kept here, 45 bases in frame from base 1. As encoded in the germline V gene, CDR1 is MNHEY while CDR2 is SVGAGI. Deletion took 5 bases off V and 1 base off J, with a span of 12 bases between the germline ends. The time point label of this sample denotes: cells obtained before transplantation from donor or recipient. Mixed lymphocyte reactions plated about 200,000 CFSE-labeled pre-transplant responders with about 200,000 irradiated violet-dye-labeled stimulators and were cultured for around six days. After the mixed lymphocyte reaction, proliferating CD3+CD4+CFSE-low and CD3+CD8+CFSE-low responder cells were FACS-sorted on a BD Influx sorter.

This TCR came from a human patient who received an intestinal transplant. Here the sequenced sample was alloreactive CD8+ T cells from a mixed lymphocyte reaction culture, taken before intestinal transplant. The cell subset or site tag for this specimen amounts to: CFSE-low proliferating T cells sorted from approximately six-day pre-transplant mixed lymphocyte reaction (GvH or HvG direction). The rearrangement joined TRBV6-5 to TRBJ1-5; a confident D gene designation cannot be given. The DNA sequence follows: TGTGCCAGCAGTGGACCCTACGAGAGCAATCAGCCCCAGCATTTT. This yields the protein CASSGPYESNQPQHF.